The source of this T cell receptor (beta chain) is a study of blood T cells in healthy people across ages. Then a second PCR, running about 6 to 12 cycles, was carried out with a sample-barcoded 5' primer and a J-beta primer mix. TCRdb called the 5' RACE reads again in MiXCR, with one record for every CDR3 protein. The top ten clones hold roughly 3.5% of a sample with some 800,000 distinct CDR3 sequences, more than 20% of them seen once. The CDR3 contains 16 residues. Germline V gives CDR1 SEHNR, CDR2 FQNEAQ (reference sequence). The V and J ends lost 4 bases and 2 bases respectively, with 18 bases between them. This clonotype was recorded a few times. Separately, the same data were catalogued under a study of T cells of mothers and their children.

The sample comprised blood. The TCR sequence derives from a boy younger than 18 in good health. The V and J genes are TRBV7-9 and TRBJ2-7, with a weak D call TRBD2 (5 bases). CDR3 in DNA: TGTGCCAGCAGCTACTCTTTGGCGGGCGTAGCCTACGAGCAGTACTTC. It specifies CASSYSLAGVAYEQYF.